This is a list of T cell receptor beta chains from one sample in a study of blood T cell repertoires in COVID-19. The assay was immunoSEQ multiplex PCR, and TCRdb's table has in-frame clones only and misses some. This sample has 250,000 or so clones, with roughly 80% found just once. Sequences were obtained from PBMCs or T cells enriched from blood (not recorded which). All receptors derive from a man aged 45-65 years who had recovered from COVID-19. The CDR3 runs from the conserved cysteine through the conserved F or W. Fields, in order: clone size, V gene, J gene, D gene, CDR3 protein, CDR3 DNA. The D gene is left open where the match is weak. Part of the rows lack a size; the others show once, few, many or a class for expanded clones.

clone size: NA; V gene: TRBV12-3/TRBV12-4; J gene: TRBJ1-1; D gene: NA; CDR3 protein: CASTTTVNTEAFF; CDR3 DNA: TGTGCCAGCACCACGACAGTGAACACTGAAGCTTTCTTT
clone size: NA; V gene: TRBV9; J gene: TRBJ2-1; D gene: TRBD2; CDR3 protein: CASSVEKAGTGDEQFF; CDR3 DNA: TGTGCCAGCAGCGTAGAGAAAGCGGGGACCGGGGATGAGCAGTTCTTC
clone size: NA; V gene: TRBV5-1; J gene: TRBJ2-7; D gene: NA; CDR3 protein: CASSFGQGSGPEQYF; CDR3 DNA: TGCGCCAGCAGCTTTGGGCAGGGTTCGGGTCCCGAGCAGTACTTC
clone size: NA; V gene: TRBV5-1; J gene: TRBJ1-1; D gene: TRBD1; CDR3 protein: CASSPDRAGAEAFF; CDR3 DNA: TGCGCCAGCAGCCCGGACAGGGCGGGGGCTGAAGCTTTCTTT
clone size: NA; V gene: TRBV5-4; J gene: TRBJ2-1; D gene: NA; CDR3 protein: CASSLGNPLAALSYNEQFF; CDR3 DNA: TGTGCCAGCAGCTTGGGGAACCCCTTAGCGGCCCTTTCCTACAATGAGCAGTTCTTC
clone size: NA; V gene: TRBV7-6; J gene: TRBJ1-1; D gene: TRBD1; CDR3 protein: CASSLEDRVGTEAFF; CDR3 DNA: TGTGCCAGCAGCTTAGAGGACAGGGTTGGCACTGAAGCTTTCTTT
clone size: few; V gene: TRBV27; J gene: TRBJ2-1; D gene: NA; CDR3 protein: CASSLNRNEQFF; CDR3 DNA: TGTGCCAGCAGTTTAAACCGGAATGAGCAGTTCTTC
clone size: NA; V gene: TRBV2; J gene: TRBJ2-5; D gene: NA; CDR3 protein: CASSDREETQYF; CDR3 DNA: TGTGCCAGCAGTGACAGGGAAGAGACCCAGTACTTC
clone size: once; V gene: TRBV11-2; J gene: TRBJ2-1; D gene: TRBD2; CDR3 protein: CASSQTHSGRSYNEQFF; CDR3 DNA: TGTGCCAGCAGCCAGACCCATAGCGGGAGGTCCTACAATGAGCAGTTCTTC
clone size: NA; V gene: TRBV10-2; J gene: TRBJ1-2; D gene: TRBD1; CDR3 protein: CASSQGANGYGYTF; CDR3 DNA: TGCGCCAGCAGTCAGGGGGCGAACGGCTATGGCTACACCTTC
clone size: NA; V gene: TRBV3-1/TRBV3-2; J gene: TRBJ1-2; D gene: NA; CDR3 protein: CASSQEGSPWSGYTF; CDR3 DNA: TGTGCCAGCAGCCAAGAAGGCAGTCCGTGGAGTGGCTACACCTTC
clone size: NA; V gene: TRBV24-1; J gene: TRBJ2-1; D gene: TRBD2; CDR3 protein: CATSDRAGGRLNEQFF; CDR3 DNA: TGTGCCACCAGTGACCGAGCGGGAGGCCGCCTCAATGAGCAGTTCTTC
clone size: NA; V gene: TRBV19; J gene: TRBJ1-3; D gene: TRBD1; CDR3 protein: CASRKDRVPGNTIYF; CDR3 DNA: TGTGCCAGTAGAAAAGACAGGGTCCCTGGAAACACCATATATTTT
clone size: NA; V gene: TRBV6-1; J gene: TRBJ1-2; D gene: NA; CDR3 protein: CASSEVLGRMSYGYTF; CDR3 DNA: TGTGCCAGCAGTGAAGTATTGGGGCGCATGAGCTATGGCTACACCTTC
clone size: NA; V gene: TRBV12-5; J gene: TRBJ2-5; D gene: NA; CDR3 protein: CASGLPQGQAETQYF; CDR3 DNA: TGTGCTAGTGGTTTGCCCCAGGGGCAGGCGGAGACCCAGTACTTC
clone size: NA; V gene: TRBV12-3/TRBV12-4; J gene: TRBJ1-1; D gene: NA; CDR3 protein: CASSLERSTEAFF; CDR3 DNA: TGTGCCAGCAGTTTAGAACGGTCCACTGAAGCTTTCTTT
clone size: NA; V gene: TRBV7-9; J gene: TRBJ1-4; D gene: NA; CDR3 protein: CASSLGDGGTNEKLFF; CDR3 DNA: TGTGCCAGCAGCTTAGGGGATGGGGGGACTAATGAAAAACTGTTTTTT
clone size: NA; V gene: TRBV2; J gene: TRBJ1-2; D gene: TRBD1; CDR3 protein: CASSGTGEGYTF; CDR3 DNA: TGTGCCAGCAGTGGGACAGGGGAAGGCTACACCTTC
clone size: once; V gene: TRBV5-4; J gene: TRBJ2-5; D gene: NA; CDR3 protein: CASSDSTALEETQYF; CDR3 DNA: TGTGCCAGCAGCGATAGTACTGCGCTGGAAGAGACCCAGTACTTC
clone size: NA; V gene: TRBV5-6; J gene: TRBJ1-5; D gene: NA; CDR3 protein: CASSLREAGYSNQPQHF; CDR3 DNA: TGTGCCAGCAGCTTGCGAGAGGCAGGGTATAGCAATCAGCCCCAGCATTTT
clone size: few; V gene: TRBV10-3; J gene: TRBJ1-2; D gene: NA; CDR3 protein: CAITRDLFAEEGYTF; CDR3 DNA: TGTGCCATCACGCGGGACCTTTTTGCGGAGGAGGGCTACACCTTC
clone size: NA; V gene: TRBV27; J gene: TRBJ1-2; D gene: TRBD1; CDR3 protein: CASSLSTRTGVYGYTF; CDR3 DNA: TGTGCCAGCAGTTTATCGACACGGACAGGGGTCTATGGCTACACCTTC
clone size: NA; V gene: TRBV18; J gene: TRBJ2-3; D gene: NA; CDR3 protein: CASSPRARAGSPSTDTQYF; CDR3 DNA: TGTGCCAGCTCACCAAGAGCAAGGGCGGGTTCCCCTAGCACAGATACGCAGTATTTT
clone size: NA; V gene: TRBV28; J gene: TRBJ2-6; D gene: NA; CDR3 protein: CASSLNVRASGANVLTF; CDR3 DNA: TGTGCCAGCAGTTTAAATGTCAGGGCCTCTGGGGCCAACGTCCTGACTTTC
clone size: NA; V gene: TRBV30; J gene: TRBJ1-2; D gene: TRBD1; CDR3 protein: CALRRTGTGDGYTF; CDR3 DNA: TGTGCCTTAAGGAGGACCGGGACAGGGGACGGCTACACCTTC
clone size: NA; V gene: TRBV6-2/TRBV6-3; J gene: TRBJ1-5; D gene: TRBD1; CDR3 protein: CASSPRQGIGQPQHF; CDR3 DNA: TGTGCCAGCAGCCCTAGACAGGGGATCGGGCAGCCCCAGCATTTT
clone size: NA; V gene: TRBV5-6; J gene: TRBJ2-7; D gene: NA; CDR3 protein: CASRAAGMGEGYEQYF; CDR3 DNA: TGTGCCAGCAGGGCCGCGGGGATGGGAGAAGGGTACGAGCAGTACTTC
clone size: NA; V gene: TRBV18; J gene: TRBJ2-7; D gene: TRBD1; CDR3 protein: CASSPDRGSYEQYF; CDR3 DNA: TGTGCCAGCTCACCAGACAGGGGTTCCTACGAGCAGTACTTC
clone size: once; V gene: TRBV20-1; J gene: TRBJ2-7; D gene: NA; CDR3 protein: CAADSSYEQYF; CDR3 DNA: TGCGCGGCAGACTCCTCCTACGAGCAGTACTTC
clone size: NA; V gene: TRBV7-6; J gene: TRBJ2-7; D gene: TRBD1; CDR3 protein: CASSSSPGQGPYEQYF; CDR3 DNA: TGTGCCAGCAGCTCCTCCCCGGGACAGGGGCCCTACGAGCAGTACTTC
clone size: NA; V gene: TRBV7-2; J gene: TRBJ2-1; D gene: NA; CDR3 protein: CASSSTLTSYEQFF; CDR3 DNA: TGTGCCAGCAGCTCCACACTTACTAGCTATGAGCAGTTCTTC
clone size: once; V gene: TRBV19; J gene: TRBJ1-3; D gene: TRBD1; CDR3 protein: CASSVRDRGNTIYF; CDR3 DNA: TGTGCCAGTTCGGTCCGGGACAGAGGAAACACCATATATTTT
clone size: NA; V gene: TRBV7-9; J gene: TRBJ2-4; D gene: TRBD2; CDR3 protein: CASSTGLAGVRAKNIQYF; CDR3 DNA: TGTGCCAGCAGCACTGGACTAGCGGGAGTTAGGGCCAAAAACATTCAGTACTTC
clone size: NA; V gene: TRBV18; J gene: TRBJ1-2; D gene: TRBD1; CDR3 protein: CASSRPGQGAGGYTF; CDR3 DNA: TGTGCCAGCTCACGACCGGGACAGGGGGCCGGAGGCTACACCTTC
clone size: NA; V gene: TRBV19; J gene: TRBJ2-3; D gene: TRBD2; CDR3 protein: CASSRSEIAGITDTQYF; CDR3 DNA: TGTGCCAGTAGTAGAAGCGAGATAGCGGGTATCACAGATACGCAGTATTTT
clone size: NA; V gene: TRBV2; J gene: TRBJ1-3; D gene: NA; CDR3 protein: CASSEAPGPGNTIYF; CDR3 DNA: TGTGCCAGCAGTGAGGCCCCAGGGCCAGGAAACACCATATATTTT
clone size: once; V gene: TRBV4-1; J gene: TRBJ2-3; D gene: NA; CDR3 protein: CASSRWSLGTDTQYF; CDR3 DNA: TGCGCCAGCAGCCGTTGGAGCCTGGGCACAGATACGCAGTATTTT
clone size: once; V gene: TRBV28; J gene: TRBJ2-5; D gene: TRBD2; CDR3 protein: CASGRAGETQYF; CDR3 DNA: TGTGCCAGCGGGAGGGCCGGGGAGACCCAGTACTTC
clone size: NA; V gene: TRBV19; J gene: TRBJ1-5; D gene: NA; CDR3 protein: CASSIERGFQPQHF; CDR3 DNA: TGTGCCAGTAGTATAGAGCGAGGGTTTCAGCCCCAGCATTTT
clone size: once; V gene: TRBV11-3; J gene: TRBJ2-5; D gene: TRBD1; CDR3 protein: CASSWDRDLETQYF; CDR3 DNA: TGTGCCAGCAGCTGGGACAGGGACTTAGAGACCCAGTACTTC
clone size: few; V gene: TRBV27; J gene: TRBJ2-7; D gene: TRBD2; CDR3 protein: CASSLSSGLPYEQYF; CDR3 DNA: TGTGCCAGCAGTTTATCTAGCGGGCTCCCCTACGAGCAGTACTTC
clone size: NA; V gene: TRBV10-1; J gene: TRBJ2-7; D gene: NA; CDR3 protein: CASSESGYEQYF; CDR3 DNA: TGCGCCAGCAGTGAGTCCGGGTACGAGCAGTACTTC
clone size: NA; V gene: TRBV6-5; J gene: TRBJ1-2; D gene: NA; CDR3 protein: CASSTGGRLYGYTF; CDR3 DNA: TGTGCCAGCAGTACGGGGGGTCGGCTCTATGGCTACACCTTC
clone size: once; V gene: TRBV4-1; J gene: TRBJ2-2; D gene: NA; CDR3 protein: CASSQVVGGQGELFF; CDR3 DNA: TGCGCCAGCAGCCAAGTAGTAGGCGGACAGGGGGAGCTGTTTTTT
clone size: NA; V gene: TRBV28; J gene: TRBJ1-1; D gene: NA; CDR3 protein: CASKTGGPNTEAFF; CDR3 DNA: TGTGCCAGCAAGACAGGCGGTCCGAACACTGAAGCTTTCTTT
clone size: NA; V gene: TRBV20-1; J gene: TRBJ1-5; D gene: NA; CDR3 protein: CSASSTVNQPQHF; CDR3 DNA: TGCAGTGCTAGTAGTACGGTGAATCAGCCCCAGCATTTT
clone size: NA; V gene: TRBV5-4; J gene: TRBJ1-2; D gene: TRBD1; CDR3 protein: CASSLPQGAGGYTF; CDR3 DNA: TGTGCCAGCAGCTTGCCACAGGGGGCGGGGGGCTACACCTTC
clone size: NA; V gene: TRBV4-1; J gene: TRBJ1-1; D gene: NA; CDR3 protein: CASSQLLNAGTEAFF; CDR3 DNA: TGCGCCAGCAGCCAATTGTTGAACGCGGGTACTGAAGCTTTCTTT
clone size: NA; V gene: TRBV7-3; J gene: TRBJ2-6; D gene: NA; CDR3 protein: CASSLRPGAGANVLTF; CDR3 DNA: TGTGCCAGCAGCTTACGTCCGGGGGCTGGGGCCAACGTCCTGACTTTC